Detailed here is one T cell receptor (beta chain). What it binds is not known. One end of the junction does not line up with germline, which may come from a read error. The CDR3 is made up of 13 amino acids. Germline assignment: CDR1 SSHAT and CDR2 FNYEAQ (reference sequence). This entry is derived from a study of OX40 agonist ivuxolimab in advanced cancers. Overall study results and limits: Still undetermined is the antigen specificity of the expanded peripheral T cells. CD4+ and CD8+ blood T cells expanded clonally by week 6 at 0.1 to 3.0 mg/kg. Expansion of clones was among the lowest in partial responders at 0.1-3.0 mg/kg.

Clones were sequenced by immunoSEQ multiplex PCR, and TCRdb holds only the in-frame ones, with some missing. In the table there are approximately 100,000 clones, about nine tenths of which are singletons. The V and J genes are TRBV7-7 and TRBJ2-3; D remains unclear. The sample was CD4+ or CD8+ T cells sorted from blood, taken in a trial of the OX40 agonist ivuxolimab. This TCR was sampled from an adult with an advanced solid tumor such as melanoma, head and neck, liver or kidney cancer. The CDR3 here is CASSLDSGDTQYF. CDR3 DNA: TGTGCTAGCAGCTTAGATTCCGGAGATACGCAGTATTTT.